The 19 T cell receptor beta chains in this list originate from one sample, sequenced in a study of cytomegalovirus exposure and HLA in healthy donors. Both 60 Vbeta primers and 13 Jbeta primers went into the PCR. Sequenced by immunoSEQ multiplex PCR; TCRdb stores in-frame clones only, minus some. This sample carries about 130,000 clones, around 77% of them seen once, and the ten largest clones take over 10%. Sequenced input: PBMCs. These receptors were collected from a woman in her thirties or forties in good health and CMV-seropositive.

The rearrangement links TRBV5-6 to TRBJ2-7, with TRBD2 identical over 7 bases. Unmatched junction bases numbered 9, after V lost 5 bases and J lost 4 bases. The CDR3 sequence is 14 residues long. Per germline, CDR1 SGHDT and CDR2 YYEEEE. CDR3 sequence (DNA): TGTGCCAGCAGGCTGGCGGGCGGGAGTTACGAGCAGTACTTC. Residues: CASRLAGGSYEQYF.

V and J are TRBV25-1 and TRBJ2-1; no reliable D call. V lost 5 bases and J lost 5, with 22 bases in between. The CDR3 spans 17 residues. Germline CDR1 reads MGHDK; CDR2 reads SYGVNS. CDR3: CASSFSKTGYHNNEQFF. As DNA, the CDR3 is TGTGCCAGCAGTTTCTCGAAGACCGGGTATCATAACAATGAGCAGTTCTTC.

V usage is TRBV18 and J usage is TRBJ2-7, with TRBD2 matching over 10 bases. The CDR3 covers 13 residues. CDR1 and CDR2 from the germline V gene are KGHSH and LQKENI. V lost 4 bases and J lost 3; bases outside the gene matches: 0. The CDR3: CASSRTSGYEQYF. CDR3 sequence (DNA): TGTGCCAGCTCACGGACTAGCGGCTACGAGCAGTACTTC.

The gene calls are TRBV5-1 and TRBJ2-5, with a weak D call TRBD1 (7 bases). V lost 4 bases and J lost 3, with 16 bases in between. The CDR3 runs 15 residues. Germline V gives CDR1 SGHRS, CDR2 YFSETQ. CDR3 protein: CASSKGGQREETQYF. The DNA of the CDR3 is TGCGCCAGCAGCAAGGGGGGACAGAGAGAAGAGACCCAGTACTTC.

This clone was seen a few times. The chain links TRBV4-1 to TRBJ2-7, with TRBD1 matching 8 bases. This CDR3 comprises 15 residues. Trimming at V came to 0 bases and at J to 5 bases, leaving 6 bases not matched to a gene. Germline V gene sequence: CDR1 MGHRA, CDR2 YSYEKL. CDR3 sequence (DNA): TGCGCCAGCAGCCAAGAGCCGACAGGGGCTAACGAGCAGTACTTC. Translated, it gives CASSQEPTGANEQYF.

This sequence joins TRBV7-8 and TRBJ1-5, with D uncertain. Germline assignment: CDR1 SGHVS and CDR2 FQNEAQ. V lost 1 base and J lost 7, with 8 bases in between. CDR3 length: 13 amino acids. The CDR3 DNA follows: TGTGCCAGCAGCTTAGAGCGGGGACAGCCCCAGCATTTT. This sequence encodes CASSLERGQPQHF.

The genes are TRBV11-2 and TRBJ2-7, with 11 nucleotides matching TRBD1. The J segment lost 7 bases and the V segment lost 0 bases, leaving 11 bases of the junction unmatched. CDR1 is SGHAT, CDR2 FQNNGV, per germline. This CDR3 comprises 17 residues. The CDR3 DNA reads TGTGCCAGCAGCTTAGATACCCCTGGACAGGGGGCGTTTGAGCAGTACTTC. Its translation is CASSLDTPGQGAFEQYF.

The rearrangement links TRBV5-6 to TRBJ1-2, with D perhaps matching TRBD1 (6 bases). Germline-derived CDR1 and CDR2 are SGHDT and YYEEEE. The CDR3 covers 14 residues. The germline V and J ends were trimmed by 4 bases and 5 bases, with 15 bases remaining between them. DNA for the CDR3: TGTGCCAGCAGCCCGAGGGGGATTTTTTATGGCTACACCTTC. Protein sequence: CASSPRGIFYGYTF.

The CDR3 nucleotides are TGCGCCAGCAGCTCGATGACAGGGGGCGGAAGGGGTACTGAAGCTTTCTTT. Translated: CASSSMTGGGRGTEAFF. This rearrangement joins TRBV5-1 to TRBJ1-1; 10 bases match TRBD1. The CDR3 is made up of 17 amino acids. The trim removed 3 bases at V and 5 bases at J, leaving 13 bases unmatched. Germline CDR1 reads SGHRS; CDR2 reads YFSETQ. The full variable domain, with the rest looked up from reference TRBV5-1 and TRBJ1-1, is KAGVTQTPRYLIKTRGQQVTLSCSPISGHRSVSWYQQTPGQGLQFLFEYFSETQRNKGNFPGRFSGRQFSNSRSEMNVSTLELGDSALYLCASSSMTGGGRGTEAFFGQGTRLTVV.

V gene TRBV4-2 combines with J gene TRBJ1-2, with TRBD1 matching 7 bases. The CDR3 length is 14 residues. CDR1 and CDR2 (germline): LGHNA, YNFKEQ. V gave up 6 bases and J gave up 3 bases; unmatched junction bases: 7. CDR3 in amino acids: CASRPLTGDYGYTF. The CDR3, as DNA: TGTGCCAGCAGACCACTAACAGGGGACTATGGCTACACCTTC.

V and J are TRBV10-3 and TRBJ2-3; 10 bases are a match to TRBD2. Germline loops: CDR1 ENHRY, CDR2 SYGVKD. The CDR3 sequence is 18 residues long. Losses at the gene ends were 3 bases for V and 5 bases for J; bases not matched to a gene: 14. CDR3 sequence: CAISDPPGLAGVGDTQYF. For the CDR3, the DNA is TGTGCCATCAGTGACCCCCCCGGCCTAGCGGGAGTTGGAGATACGCAGTATTTT.

This chain joins TRBV2 and TRBJ1-4, with D maybe TRBD1 (6 bases). Germline-derived CDR1 and CDR2 are SNHLY and FYNNEI. V was clipped by 4 bases and J by 3 bases, with 12 bases between them. The CDR3 is 15 residues long. CDR3 bases: TGTGCCAGCAGTGTCACAGGGATCCCTAATGAAAAACTGTTTTTT. It translates to CASSVTGIPNEKLFF.

The CDR3 sequence is CASSSHGGRAREQYF. DNA for the CDR3: TGTGCCAGCAGCTCCCACGGGGGGAGGGCACGTGAGCAGTACTTC. This chain links TRBV7-9 with TRBJ2-7; 7 nucleotides match TRBD2. The CDR3 sequence is 15 residues long. Germline CDR1 SEHNR, CDR2 FQNEAQ (reference sequence). V shed 4 bases and J 7 bases; nucleotides not matched to a gene: 13.

The rearrangement links TRBV4-1 to TRBJ2-3; 8 positions agree with TRBD2. The length of the CDR3 is 17 residues. CDR1 is MGHRA and CDR2 is YSYEKL in the germline V gene. V lost 0 bases, J lost 1 base, and 6 bases stayed unmatched. CDR3 sequence: CASSQETAGARTDTQYF. CDR3 in DNA: TGCGCCAGCAGCCAAGAAACAGCGGGAGCACGCACAGATACGCAGTATTTT.

This clone has just a few counts. The rearrangement links TRBV28 to TRBJ1-4, with D tentatively TRBD1 (6 bases). The CDR3 totals 16 residues. CDR1 is MDHEN, CDR2 SYDVKM, per germline. V was pared by 1 base and J by 4 bases, with 13 bases between. In DNA, the CDR3 is TGTGCCAGCAGTTTATCCGCGACAGGTGGTAATGAAAAACTGTTTTTT. Residues: CASSLSATGGNEKLFF.

V gene TRBV5-1 combines with J gene TRBJ1-1; no reliable D call. V was pared by 0 bases and J by 2 bases, with 11 bases between. The CDR3 consists of 15 residues. Germline V gene lookup returns CDR1 SGHRS and CDR2 YFSETQ. CDR3 in DNA: TGCGCCAGCAGCTTGGTTACCGGAGCTAACACTGAAGCTTTCTTT. Residues: CASSLVTGANTEAFF.

The CDR3 nucleotides read TGTGCCAGCAGCTCTAGGGCCTCAGGGGCCGGGGAGCTGTTTTTT. Its translation is CASSSRASGAGELFF. The genes are TRBV28 and TRBJ2-2; D is perhaps TRBD1 (6 bases). V lost 6 bases and J 6 bases, leaving 17 bases between the germline ends. Germline CDR1 is MDHEN and CDR2 is SYDVKM. The CDR3 loop spans 15 amino acids.

This clone was seen only a few times. This chain links TRBV18 with TRBJ1-5; 12 nucleotides align to TRBD1. Trimming at V came to 5 bases and at J to 7 bases, leaving 12 bases not matched to a gene. The CDR3 sequence is 17 residues long. The germline gives CDR1 KGHSH, CDR2 LQKENI. In DNA form, the CDR3 reads TGTGCCAGCTCATCTACCGGGACAGGGGGCGCGGGGCAGCCCCAGCATTTT. This gives the protein CASSSTGTGGAGQPQHF.

This sequence joins TRBV5-1 and TRBJ2-3; TRBD2 matches at 7 bases. There are 15 residues in the CDR3. The V gene's germline CDR1 is SGHRS and CDR2 YFSETQ. Unmatched junction bases numbered 8, after V lost 4 bases and J lost 3 bases. Written as DNA, the CDR3 is TGCGCCAGCAGCCTCGGTACGCGGGAGACAGATACGCAGTATTTT. Its translation: CASSLGTRETDTQYF. The full variable domain, with the rest looked up from reference TRBV5-1 and TRBJ2-3, is KAGVTQTPRYLIKTRGQQVTLSCSPISGHRSVSWYQQTPGQGLQFLFEYFSETQRNKGNFPGRFSGRQFSNSRSEMNVSTLELGDSALYLCASSLGTRETDTQYFGPGTRLTVL.